This T cell receptor (beta chain) was recovered during a study of control samples from healthy donors and cancer patients. The repertoire was sequenced with immunoSEQ multiplex PCR; TCRdb's copy has only in-frame clones and lacks some. This table holds about 150,000 clones, just under 95% found once. The germline V gene encodes CDR1 GTSNPN and CDR2 SVGIG (reference sequence). This CDR3 contains 15 residues. With 2 bases clipped from V and 4 bases from J, the junction kept 6 bases outside the gene matches. The receptor was isolated from a woman aged 40 to 50 in good health. Sequencing input: blood. The chain couples TRBV30 to TRBJ1-5, with 9 bases lining up with TRBD1. The CDR3 is CAWSTGGIRNQPQHF. The CDR3 DNA sequence: TGTGCCTGGAGTACAGGGGGCATTAGGAATCAGCCCCAGCATTTT.